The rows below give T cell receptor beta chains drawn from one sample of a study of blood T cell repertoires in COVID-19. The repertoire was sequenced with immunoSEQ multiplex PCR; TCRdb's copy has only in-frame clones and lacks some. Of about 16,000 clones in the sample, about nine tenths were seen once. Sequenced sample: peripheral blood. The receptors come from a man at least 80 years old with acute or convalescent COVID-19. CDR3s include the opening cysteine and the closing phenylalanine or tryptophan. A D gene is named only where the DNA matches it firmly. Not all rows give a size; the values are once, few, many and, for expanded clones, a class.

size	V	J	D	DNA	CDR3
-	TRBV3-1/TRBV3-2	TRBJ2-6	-	TGTGCCAGCAGCCAGACTTCTGGGGCCAACGTCCTGACTTTC	CASSQTSGANVLTF
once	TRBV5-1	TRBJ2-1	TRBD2	TGCGCCAGCAGCTTGGAGGGACTAGCGGGGGGCCTTACATACAATGAGCAGTTCTTC	CASSLEGLAGGLTYNEQFF
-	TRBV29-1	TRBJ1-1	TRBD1	TGCAGCGATGGACAGGGGGAGTTAATTGAAGCTTTCTTT	CSDGQGELIEAFF
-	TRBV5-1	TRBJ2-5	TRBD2	TGCGCCAGCAGCTTGGGACGGACTAGCGGGCCCCAAGAGACCCAGTACTTC	CASSLGRTSGPQETQYF
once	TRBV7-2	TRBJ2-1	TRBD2	TGTGCCAGCAGCTTAGGCGGCGGGAGGGCCTTTAATGAGCAGTTCTTC	CASSLGGGRAFNEQFF
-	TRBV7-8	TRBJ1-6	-	TGTGCCAGCAGAACCGCCGGGGTTGCGACACCCCTCCACTTT	CASRTAGVATPLHF
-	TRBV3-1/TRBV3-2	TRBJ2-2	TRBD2	TGTGCCAGCAGCGCTAGCGGGCGCACCGGGGAGCTGTTTTTT	CASSASGRTGELFF
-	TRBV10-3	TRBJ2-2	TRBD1	TGTGCCATCAGTGCCCGGCAGGGGGCATCCACCGGGGAGCTGTTTTTT	CAISARQGASTGELFF
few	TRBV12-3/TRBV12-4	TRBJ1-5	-	TGTGCCAGCAGCCGACAGGTGAATCAGCCCCAGCATTTT	CASSRQVNQPQHF
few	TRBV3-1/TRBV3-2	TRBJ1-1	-	TGTGCCAGCAGCCAGCTCGAGAGGACTGAAGCTTTCTTT	CASSQLERTEAFF
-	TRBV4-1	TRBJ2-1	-	TGCGCCAGCAGCCAAGATGTTGGTACAGGGATAGGTGGGAATGAGCAGTTCTTC	CASSQDVGTGIGGNEQFF
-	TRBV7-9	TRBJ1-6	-	TGTGCCAGCAGTCCCTCGGGTGCGACGCGTTCACCCCTCCACTTT	CASSPSGATRSPLHF
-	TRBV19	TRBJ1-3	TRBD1	TGTGCCAGTAGTACAGGACAGGCTGGAAACACCATATATTTT	CASSTGQAGNTIYF
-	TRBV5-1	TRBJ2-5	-	TGCGCCAGCAGCTTGAGACTAGAAGAGACCCAGTACTTC	CASSLRLEETQYF
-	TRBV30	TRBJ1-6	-	TGTGCCTGGAGCTCGACAGGATATAATTCACCCCTCCACTTT	CAWSSTGYNSPLHF
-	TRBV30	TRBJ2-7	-	TGTGCGTGGAACGATGGGACACGGTACTACGAGCAGTACTTC	CAWNDGTRYYEQYF
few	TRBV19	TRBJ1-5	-	TGTGCCAGTAGTATAGATTCTAATAGCAATCAGCCCCAGCATTTT	CASSIDSNSNQPQHF
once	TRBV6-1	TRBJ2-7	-	TGTGCCAGCAGTGACCAACACCTCTACGAGCAGTACTTC	CASSDQHLYEQYF
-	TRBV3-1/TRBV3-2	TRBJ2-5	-	TGTGCCAGCAGCCCGGTAGGGGGGGGCAGGGAGACCCAGTACTTC	CASSPVGGGRETQYF
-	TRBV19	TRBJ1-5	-	TGTGCCAGTAGTATTACCAGGGACAATCAGCCCCAGCATTTT	CASSITRDNQPQHF
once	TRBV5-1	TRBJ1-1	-	TGCGCCAGCAGCTTGGCCCTAGGGGGCACTGAAGCTTTCTTT	CASSLALGGTEAFF
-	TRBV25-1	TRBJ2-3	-	TGTGCCAGCAGTGAAACAGCACTGGACACAGATACGCAGTATTTT	CASSETALDTDTQYF
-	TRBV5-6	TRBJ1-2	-	TGTGCCAGCAGCTTGGCCCAGTATAACTATGGCTACACCTTC	CASSLAQYNYGYTF
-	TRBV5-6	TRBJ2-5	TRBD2	TGTGCCAGCAGCTTTCCCCTAGCGGGGGAAGTAGAGACCCAGTACTTC	CASSFPLAGEVETQYF
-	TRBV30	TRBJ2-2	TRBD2	TGTGCCATGGGGGGGAGTTATAGCGGGGAGCTGTTTTTT	CAMGGSYSGELFF
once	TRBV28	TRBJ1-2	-	TGTGCCAGCAGCCTGACAGACCCATATAACTATGGCTACACCTTC	CASSLTDPYNYGYTF
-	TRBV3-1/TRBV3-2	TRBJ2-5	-	TGTGCCAGCAGCCATAAAACTTGGGTCGCGGGCCCAGAGACCCAGTACTTC	CASSHKTWVAGPETQYF
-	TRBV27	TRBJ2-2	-	TGTGCCAGCAGTACCCGGGTCCTGAACACCGGGGAGCTGTTTTTT	CASSTRVLNTGELFF
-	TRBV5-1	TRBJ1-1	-	TGCGCCAGCAGCCCCGGGGGACGTACGAACACTGAAGCTTTCTTT	CASSPGGRTNTEAFF
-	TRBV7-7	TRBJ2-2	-	TGTGCTAGCAGACCGATTTCAGGGCGGTACACCGGGGAGCTGTTTTTT	CASRPISGRYTGELFF
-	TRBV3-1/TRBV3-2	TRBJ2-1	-	TGTGCCAGCAGCCAAGAGGAGAGACTTTCCTACAATGAGCAGTTCTTC	CASSQEERLSYNEQFF